This T cell receptor beta chain is from a study of blood T cell repertoires in COVID-19. In the study overall: Spain, Italy and the United States supplied samples that represented acute and convalescent COVID-19. The analysed material was cDNA or gDNA that came from T cells, B-cell-depleted T cells, or PBMCs.

Profiled with immunoSEQ multiplex PCR; TCRdb holds only in-frame clones, not every one. The data hold hundreds of thousands of clones, with approximately 87% observed a single time. Trimming took 4 bases from V and 6 from J; bases not matched to a gene: 8. Germline V gene data show CDR1 as SGHKS and CDR2 as YYEKEE (reference sequence). This CDR3 is built from 17 residues. The source is a woman aged 45 to 65 who had recovered from COVID-19. Sequenced material: peripheral blood. J is TRBJ2-3 and V is TRBV5-5; 16 nucleotides line up with TRBD2. The CDR3 loop reads CASSQGLAGGHADTQYF. As DNA, the CDR3 is TGTGCCAGCAGCCAGGGACTAGCGGGGGGGCATGCGGATACGCAGTATTTT.